The entry that follows covers one T cell receptor (beta chain) sequence. There is no known antigen for this receptor. Base qualities are missing; no much larger clone stands one base away. The immunoSEQ Assay, a bias-controlled multiplex PCR, was used to amplify TCRbeta CDR3 regions from genomic DNA. From the authors' description of their analysis: The number of nucleated cells in each sample was estimated by amplification of reference gene primers within the assay. Sequence reads were collapsed and filtered to measure the absolute abundance of every unique TCRbeta CDR3 rearrangement. For each sample, productive Simpson clonality was calculated as the square root of Simpson's diversity index across productive rearrangements. The table comes from immuneACCESS by way of TCRdb, which keeps in-frame sequences with V and J called. Part of the clones is missing from these tables; in studies checked, under half for an unresolved V gene and the rest for unknown reasons. The D gene and trimming were derived from the DNA, and the V and J assignments and clone size from that table. Across this sample there are around 65,000 clones, with just under 80% seen only once. The ten largest clones take up roughly 50% of the sample.

CDR1 and CDR2 were assigned from the germline V gene as SGHNT and YENEEA. From its cysteine to its phenylalanine, the CDR3 spans 16 amino acids. CDR3 DNA is the only sequence kept; it has 48 bases, read in frame from the first base. At the junction V is shortened by 5 bases and J by 7 bases; bases outside the gene matches: 9. The data were obtained in a study of blood T cell repertoires in COVID-19 (dated by TCRdb to about 2020). Study-wide context: Collaborator samples came from the United States, Italy and Spain and covered acute and convalescent phases of COVID-19. Samples came from the ongoing ImmuneRACE study (first 160 participants) plus 1,254 subjects from 6 global collaborators. A freely available public database, intended as a resource for researchers studying the immune response to SARS-CoV-2, is where the repertoires were released. Subjects who had been exposed to COVID-19, were actively infected with it, or had recovered from it provided the deeply sampled blood TCRbeta repertoires that made up the dataset. The material from the prospective study consisted of cDNA or gDNA derived from T cells, B-cell-depleted T cells, or PBMCs. Where available, HLA class I and class II types were obtained from metadata supplied by the sample provider rather than from assay-based typing. The sample metadata nearly always contained a de-identified subject ID, COVID-19 status, age in years and sex.

Whole blood was collected in K2EDTA tubes by collaborating institutions according to the institutions' own protocols. For TCRbeta analysis, collaborators shipped samples in one of three forms: frozen whole blood, isolated PBMCs, or DNA extracted from either of those sample types. On the study overall, not on this receptor specifically: The quantity of clinical and demographic metadata differed by source and by participant and was supplied without curation.

Recombination linked TRBV11-3 to TRBJ2-2; the central 11 bases match TRBD1. The specimen sequenced was peripheral blood. The clonotype was recovered from a human donor in a cohort sampled during active COVID-19. In nucleotide form, the sequence is TGTGCCAGCAGCCACCGGACAGGGGGCGCGGGCGGGGAGCTGTTTTTT. This yields the protein CASSHRTGGAGGELFF.